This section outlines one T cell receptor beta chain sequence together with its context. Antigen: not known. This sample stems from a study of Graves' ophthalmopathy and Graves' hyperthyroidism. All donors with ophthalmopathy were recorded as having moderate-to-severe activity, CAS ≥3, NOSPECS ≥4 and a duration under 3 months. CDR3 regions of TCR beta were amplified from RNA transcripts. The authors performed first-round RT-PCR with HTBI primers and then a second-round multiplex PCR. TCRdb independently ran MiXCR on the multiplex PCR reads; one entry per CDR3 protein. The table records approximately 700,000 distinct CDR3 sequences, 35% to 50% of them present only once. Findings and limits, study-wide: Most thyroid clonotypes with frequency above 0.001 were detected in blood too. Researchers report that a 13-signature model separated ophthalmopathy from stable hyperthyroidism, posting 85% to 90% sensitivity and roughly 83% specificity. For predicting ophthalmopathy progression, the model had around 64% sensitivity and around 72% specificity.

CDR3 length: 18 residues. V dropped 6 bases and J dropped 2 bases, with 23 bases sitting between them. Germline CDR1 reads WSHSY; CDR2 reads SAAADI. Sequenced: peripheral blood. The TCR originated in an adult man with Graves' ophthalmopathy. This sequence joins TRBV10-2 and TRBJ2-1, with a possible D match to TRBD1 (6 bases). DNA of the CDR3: TGCGCCAGCAGCCAAGTCCCGGCCAGGGACAAGGCCTACAATGAGCAGTTCTTC. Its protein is CASSQVPARDKAYNEQFF.